Each of the 3 T cell receptor beta chains below was sequenced from the same sample in a study of blood T cell repertoires in COVID-19. The repertoire was sequenced with immunoSEQ multiplex PCR; TCRdb's copy has only in-frame clones and lacks some. The sample carries approximately 70,000 clones, 90% recorded once. The sequenced sample was peripheral blood. The receptors were sampled from a woman aged 80 or older with active COVID-19.

This clone appeared a single time. This chain joins TRBV7-9 and TRBJ1-2; D is perhaps TRBD1 (6 bases). From germline, CDR1 is SEHNR and CDR2 FQNEAQ (reference sequence). The V end was cut by 3 bases, the J end by 4 bases, with 21 bases between. The CDR3 contains 17 residues. CDR3 residues: CASSFPSGTPDFYGYTF. CDR3 DNA: TGTGCCAGCAGCTTTCCATCCGGGACACCGGATTTCTATGGCTACACCTTC.

J is TRBJ2-3 and V is TRBV7-9; possible D gene TRBD2, 5 bases. Germline V gene sequence: CDR1 SEHNR, CDR2 FQNEAQ (reference sequence). This CDR3 is 15 amino acids long. Trimming removed 1 base at V and 0 bases at J, with 8 bases between. The CDR3 DNA reads as TGTGCCAGCAGCTTAGGCGGGCTTAGCACAGATACGCAGTATTTT. This codes for CASSLGGLSTDTQYF.

The V call is TRBV7-9, the J call TRBJ1-6; possible D gene TRBD1, 6 bases. Trimming left V 3 bases short and J 9 bases short, with 12 bases between. This CDR3 spans 14 amino acids. Germline V lookup: CDR1 SEHNR, CDR2 FQNEAQ (reference sequence). The CDR3 region is CASSLQGGGSPLHF. The CDR3 region has the DNA TGTGCCAGCAGCTTGCAGGGAGGGGGTTCACCCCTCCACTTT.